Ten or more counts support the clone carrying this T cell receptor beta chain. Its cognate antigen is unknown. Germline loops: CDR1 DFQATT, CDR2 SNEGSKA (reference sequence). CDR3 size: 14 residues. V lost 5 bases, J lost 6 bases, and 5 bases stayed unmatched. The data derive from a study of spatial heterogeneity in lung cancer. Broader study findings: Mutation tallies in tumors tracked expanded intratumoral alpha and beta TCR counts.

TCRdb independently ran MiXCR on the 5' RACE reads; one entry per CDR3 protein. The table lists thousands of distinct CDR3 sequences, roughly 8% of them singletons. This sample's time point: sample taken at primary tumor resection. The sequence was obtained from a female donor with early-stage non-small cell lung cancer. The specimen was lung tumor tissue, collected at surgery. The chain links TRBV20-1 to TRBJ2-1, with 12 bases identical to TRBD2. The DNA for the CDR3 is TGCAGTGCTGCCCGGACTAGCGGGGCCAATGAGCAGTTCTTC. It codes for CSAARTSGANEQFF.